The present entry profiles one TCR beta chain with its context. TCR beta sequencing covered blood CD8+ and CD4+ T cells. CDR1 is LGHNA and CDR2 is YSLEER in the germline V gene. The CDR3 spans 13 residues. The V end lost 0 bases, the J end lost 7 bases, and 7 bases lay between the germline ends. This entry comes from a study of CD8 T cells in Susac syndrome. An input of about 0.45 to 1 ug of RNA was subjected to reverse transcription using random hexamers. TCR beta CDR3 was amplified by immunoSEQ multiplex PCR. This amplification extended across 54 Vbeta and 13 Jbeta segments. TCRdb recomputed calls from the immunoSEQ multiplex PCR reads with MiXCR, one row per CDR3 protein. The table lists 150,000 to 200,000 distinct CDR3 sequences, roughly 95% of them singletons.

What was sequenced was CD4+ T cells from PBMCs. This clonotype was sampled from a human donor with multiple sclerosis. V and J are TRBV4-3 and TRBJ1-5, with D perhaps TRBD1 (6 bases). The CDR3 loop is CASSQERGQPQHF. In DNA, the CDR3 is TGCGCCAGCAGCCAAGAGAGGGGGCAGCCCCAGCATTTT.